This T cell receptor beta chain was sequenced during a study of cytomegalovirus exposure and HLA in healthy donors. Across the whole study: HLA-typed donors were the source of 86 million or so unique TCRs held in an early data release.

As to this clone: What it recognizes is unknown.

Study conclusions and caveats: Follow-up analysis found HLA locus-dependent TCR association rates, highest for DRB1 and lowest for HLA-C. Analyses of presence/absence relied on an assumption of roughly uniform sequencing depth across donors. A previous analysis found most TCR beta V segments productive roughly 87% or roughly 30% of the time.

Primers for the PCR totalled 60 Vbeta and 13 Jbeta. Some clones are missing from TCRdb's copy, which holds only in-frame ones; the method was immunoSEQ multiplex PCR. This sample yields around 130,000 clones, of which over 75% are seen a single time; 1.5% to 2% belongs to the top ten. The TCR was taken from a man in his forties in good health and CMV-seronegative. The sequencing sample was made of PBMCs.

The CDR3 reads CASSVQGGNQPQHF. The CDR3 region has the DNA TGTGCCAGTAGTGTGCAGGGTGGCAATCAGCCCCAGCATTTT. The chain links TRBV19 to TRBJ1-5; D perhaps matches TRBD1 (5 bases). The CDR3 contains 14 residues. Germline CDR1 reads LNHDA; CDR2 reads SQIVND (reference sequence). The V gene lost 5 bases and the J gene lost 2 bases, with 10 bases spanning the gap. Full variable domain (rest looked up from reference TRBV19 and TRBJ1-5): DGGITQSPKYLFRKEGQNVTLSCEQNLNHDAMYWYRQDPGQGLRLIYYSQIVNDFQKGDIAEGYSVSREKKESFPLTVTSAQKNPTAFYLCASSVQGGNQPQHFGDGTRLSIL.